The rows below give T cell receptor beta chains drawn from one sample of a study of early T cells in non-severe SARS-CoV-2 infection. TCRdb used MiXCR to reprocess the 5' RACE reads, holding one entry per CDR3 protein. The table has around 52,000 distinct CDR3 sequences, 10% to 15% seen once. The specimen sequenced was whole blood. All receptors derive from an adult who was a healthcare worker with PCR-confirmed SARS-CoV-2 infection or an uninfected control (not recorded which). The CDR3 runs from the conserved cysteine through the conserved F or W. Each record gives: CDR3 protein, V gene, J gene.

CDR3: CASSLGPGVMNTEAFF; V: TRBV7-2; J: TRBJ1-1
CDR3: CASSFAQVYPNEQFF; V: TRBV7-6; J: TRBJ2-1
CDR3: CSVEDPGPGQETQYF; V: TRBV29-1; J: TRBJ2-5
CDR3: CASSHRILAGGPDTQYF; V: TRBV4-1; J: TRBJ2-3
CDR3: CASSLGVSGNSGANVLTF; V: TRBV7-8; J: TRBJ2-6
CDR3: CATKMEGKQPQHF; V: TRBV10-2; J: TRBJ1-5
CDR3: CASSQPYNEQFF; V: TRBV6-5; J: TRBJ2-1
CDR3: CASSGRQGHGYEQYF; V: TRBV25-1; J: TRBJ2-7
CDR3: CASSEVGTGGQETQYF; V: TRBV2; J: TRBJ2-5
CDR3: CASSVAGLNTGELFF; V: TRBV9; J: TRBJ2-2
CDR3: CAWKGGGSTEAFF; V: TRBV30; J: TRBJ1-1
CDR3: CSASSRLRREWSGEQFF; V: TRBV20-1; J: TRBJ2-1
CDR3: CASSPGLYGYTF; V: TRBV12-3/TRBV12-4; J: TRBJ1-2
CDR3: CAWSVRASWGQETQYF; V: TRBV30; J: TRBJ2-5
CDR3: CAWRDLGYGYTF; V: TRBV30; J: TRBJ1-2
CDR3: CASSLQDGYTF; V: TRBV5-1; J: TRBJ1-2
CDR3: CAIDKGTDGYTF; V: TRBV10-3; J: TRBJ1-2
CDR3: CATRDREDTGELFF; V: TRBV7-9; J: TRBJ2-2
CDR3: CASSYGGRANTGELFF; V: TRBV5-4; J: TRBJ2-2
CDR3: CASSLTNEKLFF; V: TRBV12-3/TRBV12-4; J: TRBJ1-4
CDR3: CASSGSYSNQPQHF; V: TRBV6-2/TRBV6-3; J: TRBJ1-5
CDR3: CASSYSNWHGYGYTF; V: TRBV6-5; J: TRBJ1-2
CDR3: CASSSHRGHTEAFF; V: TRBV7-9; J: TRBJ1-1
CDR3: CASSEAPLIGFGATDTQYF; V: TRBV6-1; J: TRBJ2-3
CDR3: CASSLGGTGELFF; V: TRBV7-2; J: TRBJ2-2
CDR3: CASSSGTSGSTDTQYF; V: TRBV5-8; J: TRBJ2-3
CDR3: CASRYLAGPEDTQYF; V: TRBV12-3/TRBV12-4; J: TRBJ2-3
CDR3: CASSLRTGSYGYTF; V: TRBV3-1; J: TRBJ1-2
CDR3: CASSLVAGVADTQYF; V: TRBV5-6; J: TRBJ2-3
CDR3: CASSLTVQETQYF; V: TRBV5-1; J: TRBJ2-5
CDR3: CASSSEKEGTPYEQYF; V: TRBV7-9; J: TRBJ2-7
CDR3: CASSQSNRGMRNQPQHF; V: TRBV23-1; J: TRBJ1-5
CDR3: CASSRLAGPYEQYF; V: TRBV6-1; J: TRBJ2-7
CDR3: CASSLVAGGYNEQFF; V: TRBV7-2; J: TRBJ2-1
CDR3: CASSGGTSSYNEQFF; V: TRBV12-3/TRBV12-4; J: TRBJ2-1
CDR3: CASRGGRPEAFF; V: TRBV6-5; J: TRBJ1-1
CDR3: CSAREAPPSGYTDTQYF; V: TRBV20-1; J: TRBJ2-3
CDR3: CASSSGSIQYF; V: TRBV11-2; J: TRBJ2-4
CDR3: CASMWASGSNEQFF; V: TRBV10-2; J: TRBJ2-1
CDR3: CASSPWAGMNTEAFF; V: TRBV6-5; J: TRBJ1-1
CDR3: CASSLSLKQGAEDNEQFF; V: TRBV7-9; J: TRBJ2-1
CDR3: CSARDPRGDSNQPQHF; V: TRBV20-1; J: TRBJ1-5
CDR3: CASRIGTSGYNEQFF; V: TRBV27; J: TRBJ2-1
CDR3: CASRRTGEEQFF; V: TRBV6-5; J: TRBJ2-1
CDR3: CASRAAGGYEQYF; V: TRBV5-6; J: TRBJ2-7
CDR3: CASKGGAPNTGELFF; V: TRBV2; J: TRBJ2-2
CDR3: CASSLDSRGEQFF; V: TRBV7-7; J: TRBJ2-1
CDR3: CASSLGGLNEQFF; V: TRBV5-1; J: TRBJ2-1
CDR3: CSVAPLVQETQYF; V: TRBV29-1; J: TRBJ2-5
CDR3: CASSVGGTGGSHEQYF; V: TRBV9; J: TRBJ2-7
CDR3: CASSVGTGATYEQYF; V: TRBV9; J: TRBJ2-7
CDR3: CASSATMETQYF; V: TRBV5-5; J: TRBJ2-3
CDR3: CASSARLENSYNEQFF; V: TRBV27; J: TRBJ2-1
CDR3: CSARDSVGQGSNEQFF; V: TRBV20-1; J: TRBJ2-1
CDR3: CSVIPGPNEAFF; V: TRBV29-1; J: TRBJ1-1
CDR3: CASSLVEGWSPLHF; V: TRBV5-1; J: TRBJ1-6
CDR3: CASSIPHEQFF; V: TRBV11-2; J: TRBJ2-1